This TCR beta chain originates from a study of blood T cell repertoires in COVID-19. Background on the study: Sites in the United States, Italy and Spain provided acute and convalescent COVID-19 samples. PBMCs, B-cell-depleted T cells, or T cells were the source of the cDNA or gDNA that made up the material.

Cohort assignment relied on participant-reported clinical history. Resolution of symptoms, clearance, or two negative PCRs was present in recovered Cohort 3 donors. The V end was cut by 4 bases, the J end by 7 bases, with 10 bases between. The CDR3 has 13 residues. Germline V gene sequence: CDR1 SGHAT, CDR2 FQNNGV. Profiled with immunoSEQ multiplex PCR; TCRdb holds only in-frame clones, not every one. The profile shows under 300,000 clones, around nine tenths of them singletons. The chain has TRBV11-2 and TRBJ2-2; a possible D gene is TRBD2 (6 bases). The receptor was isolated from an older woman who had recovered from COVID-19. Material: PBMCs or T cells enriched from blood (not recorded which). The CDR3 is CASSSDYLGELFF. The CDR3 nucleotides read TGTGCCAGCAGCTCGGACTACCTCGGGGAGCTGTTTTTT.